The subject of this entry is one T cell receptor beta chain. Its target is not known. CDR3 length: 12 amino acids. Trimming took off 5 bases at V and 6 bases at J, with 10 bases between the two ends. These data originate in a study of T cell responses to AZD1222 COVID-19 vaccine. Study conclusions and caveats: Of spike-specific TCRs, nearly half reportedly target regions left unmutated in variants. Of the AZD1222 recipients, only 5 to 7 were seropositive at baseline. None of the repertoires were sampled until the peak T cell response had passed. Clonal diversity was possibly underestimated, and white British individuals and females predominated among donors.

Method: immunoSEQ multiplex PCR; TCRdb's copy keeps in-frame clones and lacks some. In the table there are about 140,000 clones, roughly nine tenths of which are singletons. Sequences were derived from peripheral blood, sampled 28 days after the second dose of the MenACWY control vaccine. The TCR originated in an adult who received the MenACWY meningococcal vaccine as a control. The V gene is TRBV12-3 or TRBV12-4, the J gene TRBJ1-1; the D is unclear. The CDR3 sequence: CASSLKEAEAFF. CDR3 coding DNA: TGTGCCAGCAGTCTGAAGGAGGCTGAAGCTTTCTTT.